This entry describes one T cell receptor beta chain. The data were taken from a study of blood T cell repertoires in COVID-19. The overall study: Specimens from acute and convalescent COVID-19 originated in the United States, Italy and Spain. Sources were T cells, B-cell-depleted T cells, or PBMCs; the material itself was cDNA or gDNA.

Authors' analysis steps: Reference gene primer amplification in the assay estimated nucleated cell counts. TCRdb's copy holds only in-frame clones and misses some; the assay was immunoSEQ multiplex PCR. The V and J calls and clone size are taken from that table; D and trimming were inferred from the DNA. Of some 260,000 clones in the sample, about 91% were seen once. The TCR originated in an elderly man with acute or convalescent COVID-19. Specimen: peripheral blood.

For the CDR3, the DNA is TGCGCCAGCAGCCCCTGGGACAGGGGAGCCTCACCCCTCCACTTT. As protein: CASSPWDRGASPLHF. The V and J genes are TRBV5-1 and TRBJ1-6, with TRBD1 identical over 10 bases. This CDR3 region has 15 residues. J lost 10 bases, V lost 4 bases, and 8 bases had no gene match. Germline V lookup: CDR1 SGHRS, CDR2 YFSETQ.